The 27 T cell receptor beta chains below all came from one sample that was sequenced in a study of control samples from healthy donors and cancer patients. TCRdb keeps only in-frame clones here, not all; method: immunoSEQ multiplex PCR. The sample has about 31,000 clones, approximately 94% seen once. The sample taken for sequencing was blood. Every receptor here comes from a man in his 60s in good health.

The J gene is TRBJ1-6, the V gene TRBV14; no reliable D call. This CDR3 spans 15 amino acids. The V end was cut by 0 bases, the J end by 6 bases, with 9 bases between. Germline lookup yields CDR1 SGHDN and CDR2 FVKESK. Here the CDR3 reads CASSQEGIGNSPLHF. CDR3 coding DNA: TGTGCCAGCAGCCAAGAAGGAATCGGTAATTCACCCCTCCACTTT.

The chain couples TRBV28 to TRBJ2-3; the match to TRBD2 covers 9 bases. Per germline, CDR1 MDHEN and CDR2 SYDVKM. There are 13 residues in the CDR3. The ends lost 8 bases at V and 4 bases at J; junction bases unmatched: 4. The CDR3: CASRGGAADTQYF. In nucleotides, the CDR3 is TGTGCCAGCCGCGGGGGGGCGGCAGATACGCAGTATTTT. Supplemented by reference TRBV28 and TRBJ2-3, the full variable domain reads DVKVTQSSRYLVKRTGEKVFLECVQDMDHENMFWYRQDPGLGLRLIYFSYDVKMKEKGDIPEGYSVSREKKERFSLILESASTNQTSMYLCASRGGAADTQYFGPGTRLTVL.

The DNA of the CDR3 is TGTGCCAGCTCACCTTATAATACCCCCTCCTACGAGCAGTACTTC. This sequence encodes CASSPYNTPSYEQYF. This chain joins TRBV18 and TRBJ2-7, with unresolved D. Trimming removed 3 bases at V and 0 bases at J, with 12 bases between. This CDR3 contains 15 residues. Germline-derived CDR1 and CDR2 are KGHSH and LQKENI.

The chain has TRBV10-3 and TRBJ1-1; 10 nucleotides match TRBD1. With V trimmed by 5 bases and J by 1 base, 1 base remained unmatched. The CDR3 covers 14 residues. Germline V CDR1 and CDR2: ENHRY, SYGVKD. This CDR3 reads CAISRQGANTEAFF. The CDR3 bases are TGTGCCATCAGTCGACAGGGGGCGAACACTGAAGCTTTCTTT.

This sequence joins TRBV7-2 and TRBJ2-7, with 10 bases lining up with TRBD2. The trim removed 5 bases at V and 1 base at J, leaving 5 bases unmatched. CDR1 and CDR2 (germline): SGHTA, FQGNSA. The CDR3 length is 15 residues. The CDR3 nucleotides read TGTGCCAGCAGCCCGAGACTAGCGGGTTCCTACGAGCAGTACTTC. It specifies CASSPRLAGSYEQYF.

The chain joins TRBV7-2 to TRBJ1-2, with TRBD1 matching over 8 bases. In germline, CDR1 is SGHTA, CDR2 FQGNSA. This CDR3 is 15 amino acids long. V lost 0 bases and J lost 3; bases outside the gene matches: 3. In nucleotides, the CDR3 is TGTGCCAGCAGCTTAGCGTTGACAGGGGACTATGGCTACACCTTC. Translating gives CASSLALTGDYGYTF.

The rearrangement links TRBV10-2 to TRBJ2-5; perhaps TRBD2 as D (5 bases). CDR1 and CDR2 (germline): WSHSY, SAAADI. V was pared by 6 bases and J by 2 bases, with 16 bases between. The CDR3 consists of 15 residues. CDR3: CASSGRGSGQETQYF. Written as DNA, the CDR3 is TGCGCCAGCAGCGGTCGTGGGTCGGGACAAGAGACCCAGTACTTC.

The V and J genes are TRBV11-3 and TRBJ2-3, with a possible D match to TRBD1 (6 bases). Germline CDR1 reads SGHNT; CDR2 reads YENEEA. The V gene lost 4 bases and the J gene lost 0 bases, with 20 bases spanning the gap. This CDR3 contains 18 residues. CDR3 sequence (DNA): TGTGCCAGCAGCTCAACCCCCCTCAACAGGGATAGCACAGATACGCAGTATTTT. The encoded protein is CASSSTPLNRDSTDTQYF.

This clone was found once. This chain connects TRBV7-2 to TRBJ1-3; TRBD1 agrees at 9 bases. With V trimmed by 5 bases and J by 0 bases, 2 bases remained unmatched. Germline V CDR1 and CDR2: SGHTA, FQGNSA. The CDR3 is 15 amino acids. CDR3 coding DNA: TGTGCCAGCAGCGAGACAGGGGGCTCTGGAAACACCATATATTTT. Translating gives CASSETGGSGNTIYF.

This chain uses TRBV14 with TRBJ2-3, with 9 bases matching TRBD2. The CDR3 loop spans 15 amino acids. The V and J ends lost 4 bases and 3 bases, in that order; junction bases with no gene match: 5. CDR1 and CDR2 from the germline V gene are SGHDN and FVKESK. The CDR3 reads CASSRLSGGTDTQYF. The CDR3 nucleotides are TGTGCCAGCAGCCGCTTGAGCGGGGGGACAGATACGCAGTATTTT.

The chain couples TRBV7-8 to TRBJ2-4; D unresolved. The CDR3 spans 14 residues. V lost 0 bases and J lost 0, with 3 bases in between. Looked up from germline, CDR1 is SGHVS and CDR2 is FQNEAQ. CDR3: CASSLAVAKNIQYF. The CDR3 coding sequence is TGTGCCAGCAGCTTAGCGGTAGCCAAAAACATTCAGTACTTC. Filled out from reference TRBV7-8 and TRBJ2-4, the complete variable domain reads GAGVSQSPRYKVAKRGQDVALRCDPISGHVSLFWYQQALGQGPEFLTYFQNEAQLDKSGLPSDRFFAERPEGSVSTLKIQRTQQEDSAVYLCASSLAVAKNIQYFGAGTRLSVL.

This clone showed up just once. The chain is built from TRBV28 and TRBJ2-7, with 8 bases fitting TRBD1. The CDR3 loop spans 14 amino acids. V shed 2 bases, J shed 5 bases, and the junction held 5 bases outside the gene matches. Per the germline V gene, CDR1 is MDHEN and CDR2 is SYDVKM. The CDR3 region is CASSLGTGRHEQYF. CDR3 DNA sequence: TGTGCCAGCAGTTTAGGGACAGGAAGACACGAGCAGTACTTC.

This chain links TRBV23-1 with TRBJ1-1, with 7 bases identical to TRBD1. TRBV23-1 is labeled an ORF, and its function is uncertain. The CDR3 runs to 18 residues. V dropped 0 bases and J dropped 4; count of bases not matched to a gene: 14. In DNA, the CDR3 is TGCGCCAGCAGTCAATCGCGGCCGAGCGACAGGGACCCCACTGAAGCTTTCTTT. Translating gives CASSQSRPSDRDPTEAFF.

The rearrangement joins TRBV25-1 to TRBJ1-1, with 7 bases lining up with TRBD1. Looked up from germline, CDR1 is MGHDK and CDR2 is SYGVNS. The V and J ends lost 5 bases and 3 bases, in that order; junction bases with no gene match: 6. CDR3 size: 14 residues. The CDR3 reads CASSPYTGDTEAFF. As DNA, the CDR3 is TGTGCCAGCAGTCCTTATACAGGGGACACTGAAGCTTTCTTT.

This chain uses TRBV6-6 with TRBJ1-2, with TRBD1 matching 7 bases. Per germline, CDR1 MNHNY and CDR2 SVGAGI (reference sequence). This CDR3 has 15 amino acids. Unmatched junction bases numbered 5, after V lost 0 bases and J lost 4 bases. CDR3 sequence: CASSYSGGLGYGYTF. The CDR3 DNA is TGTGCCAGCAGTTACTCAGGGGGCCTAGGCTATGGCTACACCTTC.

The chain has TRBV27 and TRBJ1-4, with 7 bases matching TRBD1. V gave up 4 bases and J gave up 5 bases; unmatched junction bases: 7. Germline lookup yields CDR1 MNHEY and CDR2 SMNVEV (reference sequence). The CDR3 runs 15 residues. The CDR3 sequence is CASSSRGPPNEKLFF. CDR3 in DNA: TGTGCCAGCAGTTCGAGGGGGCCTCCCAATGAAAAACTGTTTTTT.

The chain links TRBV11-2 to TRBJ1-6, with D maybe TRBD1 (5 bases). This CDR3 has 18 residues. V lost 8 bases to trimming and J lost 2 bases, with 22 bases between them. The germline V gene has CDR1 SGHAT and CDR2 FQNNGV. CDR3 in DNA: TGTGCCAGCTGCCGGGCGGGGGGAGTAAGCGCCTATAATTCACCCCTCCACTTT. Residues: CASCRAGGVSAYNSPLHF.

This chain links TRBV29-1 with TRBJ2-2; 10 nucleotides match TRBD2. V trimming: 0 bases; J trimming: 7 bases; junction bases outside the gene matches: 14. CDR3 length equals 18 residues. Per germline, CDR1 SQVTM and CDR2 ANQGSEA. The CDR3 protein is CSVEDPAAGGGGDGELFF. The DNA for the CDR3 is TGCAGCGTTGAAGATCCGGCAGCGGGGGGGGGTGGGGACGGGGAGCTGTTTTTT.

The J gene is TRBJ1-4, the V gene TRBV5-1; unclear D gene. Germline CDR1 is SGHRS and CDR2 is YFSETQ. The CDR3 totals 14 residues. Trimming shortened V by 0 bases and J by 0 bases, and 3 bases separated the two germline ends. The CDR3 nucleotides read TGCGCCAGCAGCTTGGACGCAACTAATGAAAAACTGTTTTTT. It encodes CASSLDATNEKLFF.

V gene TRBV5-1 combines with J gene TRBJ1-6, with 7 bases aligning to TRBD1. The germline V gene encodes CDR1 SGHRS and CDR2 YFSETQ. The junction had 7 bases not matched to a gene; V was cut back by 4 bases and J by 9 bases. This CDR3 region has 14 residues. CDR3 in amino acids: CASSLGQVSSPLHF. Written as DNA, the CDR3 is TGCGCCAGCAGCCTAGGACAGGTGAGTTCACCCCTCCACTTT.

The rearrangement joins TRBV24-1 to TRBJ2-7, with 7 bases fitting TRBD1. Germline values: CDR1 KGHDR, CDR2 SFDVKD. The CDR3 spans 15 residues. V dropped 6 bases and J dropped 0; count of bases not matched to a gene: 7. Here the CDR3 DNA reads TGTGCCACCAGTCGCGGCCAGGGGGTCTCCTACGAGCAGTACTTC. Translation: CATSRGQGVSYEQYF.

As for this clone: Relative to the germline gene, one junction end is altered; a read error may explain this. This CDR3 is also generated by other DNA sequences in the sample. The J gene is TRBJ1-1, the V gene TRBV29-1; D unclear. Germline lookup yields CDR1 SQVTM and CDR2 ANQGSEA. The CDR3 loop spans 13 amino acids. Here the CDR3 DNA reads TGCAGCGTTGAAGGAGAGATGAACACTGAGGCTTTCTTT. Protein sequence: CSVEGEMNTEAFF.

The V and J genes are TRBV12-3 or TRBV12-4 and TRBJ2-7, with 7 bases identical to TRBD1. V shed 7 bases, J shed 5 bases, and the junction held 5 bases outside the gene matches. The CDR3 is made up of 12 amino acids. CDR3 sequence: CASTLTGHEQYF. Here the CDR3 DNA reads TGTGCCAGCACCTTGACAGGGCACGAGCAGTACTTC.

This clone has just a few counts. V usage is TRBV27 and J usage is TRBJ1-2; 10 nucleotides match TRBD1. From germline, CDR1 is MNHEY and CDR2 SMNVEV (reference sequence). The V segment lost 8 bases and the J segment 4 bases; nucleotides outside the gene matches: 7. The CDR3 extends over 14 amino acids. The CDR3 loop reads CASYGTGATYGYTF. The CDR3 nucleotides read TGTGCCAGCTACGGGACAGGGGCTACCTATGGCTACACCTTC.

Here the CDR3 reads CATSGLAGETQYF. In DNA, the CDR3 is TGTGCCACCAGCGGGTTAGCGGGGGAGACCCAGTACTTC. The chain carries TRBV15 and TRBJ2-5; 8 positions agree with TRBD2. The ends lost 5 bases at V and 5 bases at J; junction bases unmatched: 4. Germline assignment: CDR1 LNHNV and CDR2 YYDKDF (reference sequence). The CDR3 is 13 amino acids.

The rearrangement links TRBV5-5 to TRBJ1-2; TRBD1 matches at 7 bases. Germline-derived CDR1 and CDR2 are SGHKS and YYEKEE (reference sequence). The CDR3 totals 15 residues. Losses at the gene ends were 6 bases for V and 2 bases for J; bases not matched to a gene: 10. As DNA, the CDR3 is TGTGCCAGCACCGGAAATACAGGGGCCAACTATGGCTACACCTTC. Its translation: CASTGNTGANYGYTF.

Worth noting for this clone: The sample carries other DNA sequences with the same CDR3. CDR3 in DNA: TGTGCCAGCAGCACCCAGGGGGCTAACTATGGCTACACCTTC. Translation: CASSTQGANYGYTF. The chain combines TRBV27 with TRBJ1-2; TRBD1 matches 7 bases. CDR3 size: 14 residues. V shed 6 bases and J 0 bases; nucleotides not matched to a gene: 4. Germline V gene data show CDR1 as MNHEY and CDR2 as SMNVEV (reference sequence).